The rows below give T cell receptor beta chains drawn from one sample of a study of blood T cell repertoires in COVID-19. TCRdb's copy holds only in-frame clones and misses some; the assay was immunoSEQ multiplex PCR. The data hold approximately 200,000 clones, with approximately 85% observed a single time. Sequences were obtained from peripheral blood. Receptors were obtained from a human donor with active or convalescent COVID-19. The donor label of this sample is uncertain. Both conserved end residues are part of each CDR3. The D gene is left open where the match is weak. Not all rows give a size; the values are once, few, many and, for expanded clones, a class.

V	D	J	size	DNA	CDR3
TRBV28	.	TRBJ1-3	few	TGTGCCAGCAGTGCCTCCCTGGGGCAAAGAAACACCATATATTTT	CASSASLGQRNTIYF
TRBV10-3	.	TRBJ2-1	once	TGTGCCATCCGGGATGAGAGTAGGAGGGGCCGGGGGAATGAGCAGTTCTTC	CAIRDESRRGRGNEQFF
TRBV10-1	.	TRBJ2-4	.	TGCGCCAGCAGTGACGGACTAGCCAAAAACATTCAGTACTTC	CASSDGLAKNIQYF
TRBV9	.	TRBJ2-3	.	TGTGCCAGCAGCCACACCTCCGGGGAAAGCACAGATACGCAGTATTTT	CASSHTSGESTDTQYF
TRBV5-1	TRBD2	TRBJ2-1	.	TGCGCCAGCAGGGTAGCGGGGGGCCTAGGTGAGCAGTTCTTC	CASRVAGGLGEQFF
TRBV7-9	.	TRBJ1-5	once	TGTGCCAGCAGCTTAGTGGGTCCCCGGGGCAATCAGCCCCAGCATTTT	CASSLVGPRGNQPQHF
TRBV5-4	.	TRBJ1-6	.	TGTGCCAGCAGGGTCGGGAGCTCCTATAATTCACCCCTCCACTTT	CASRVGSSYNSPLHF
TRBV5-5	.	TRBJ2-7	.	TGTGCCAGCAGCTTGGATCTGTTCTACGAGCAGTACTTC	CASSLDLFYEQYF
TRBV12-3/TRBV12-4	.	TRBJ2-1	few	TGTGCCAGCAGTTTAGGGGCCCCCCAGTTCTTC	CASSLGAPQFF
TRBV5-6	.	TRBJ2-6	.	TGTGCCAGCAGCTTGACTAGATCATCTGGGGCCAACGTCCTGACTTTC	CASSLTRSSGANVLTF
TRBV30	.	TRBJ2-3	once	TGTGCCTGGAGGCAATACTCTAGCACAGATACGCAGTATTTT	CAWRQYSSTDTQYF
TRBV5-4	TRBD1	TRBJ2-5	.	TGTGCCAGCAGCTTGGGACCGAAGACAGGGGAAAAGACCCAGTACTTC	CASSLGPKTGEKTQYF
TRBV7-9	TRBD2	TRBJ2-1	.	TGTGCCAGCAGCTTAGCGACGGGCGGGAGGGCCTATCGGCACAATGAGCAGTTCTTC	CASSLATGGRAYRHNEQFF
TRBV4-3	.	TRBJ2-7	.	TGCGCCAGCAGCCAAGATTCAGGACAGCAATACGAGCAGTACTTC	CASSQDSGQQYEQYF
TRBV25-1	.	TRBJ2-6	.	TGTGCCAGCAGTATACAGGGTCCTGGGGCCAACGTCCTGACTTTC	CASSIQGPGANVLTF
TRBV4-1	TRBD1	TRBJ1-1	few	TGCGCCAGCAGCCGGAACAGGGGGACTGAAGCTTTCTTT	CASSRNRGTEAFF
TRBV5-4	TRBD2	TRBJ2-5	.	TGTGCCAGCAGCTTTATAGCGGGGGAAGAGACCCAGTACTTC	CASSFIAGEETQYF
TRBV24-1	.	TRBJ2-7	.	TGTGCCACCAGTGAATTGGACTGGAGCGAGCAGTACTTC	CATSELDWSEQYF
TRBV5-1	TRBD1	TRBJ1-1	.	TGCGCCAGCAGCTTGTTAGTCAGAGGGACAGGGGGTACTGAAGCTTTCTTT	CASSLLVRGTGGTEAFF
TRBV19	.	TRBJ2-7	few	TGTGCCAGTAGTATGGGCCTATCCGAGCAGTACTTC	CASSMGLSEQYF
TRBV6-5	TRBD1	TRBJ1-6	.	TGTGCCAGCAGAGACACAGACGGGACAGGGTTCCACTTT	CASRDTDGTGFHF
TRBV5-1	.	TRBJ2-7	.	TGCGCCAGCAGCTTACCTGGCGGGAACTACGAGCAGTACTTC	CASSLPGGNYEQYF
TRBV15	TRBD2	TRBJ2-1	.	TGTGCCACCAGCAGAGAGGGGGGGGGACCCTACAATGAGCAGTTCTTC	CATSREGGGPYNEQFF
TRBV28	TRBD2	TRBJ2-1	.	TGTGCCAGCAGTCGACAAGCGGGAGGCCCTTCGTGGGATGAGCAGTTCTTC	CASSRQAGGPSWDEQFF
TRBV21-1	.	TRBJ1-2	once	TGTGCCAGCAGCAAAGGACCCCCTGGTGGAACTAAAAACTATGGCTACACCTTC	CASSKGPPGGTKNYGYTF